This T cell receptor beta chain was retrieved from a study of graft-versus-host responses after intestinal transplantation. Across the study: Each recipient received a multivisceral, liver-intestinal, or isolated intestinal graft. Induction using anti-thymocyte globulin, followed by tacrolimus and steroids for roughly 3 years, was given to all recipients.

Clones were sequenced by immunoSEQ multiplex PCR, and TCRdb holds only the in-frame ones, with some missing. This table has around 100,000 clones, 85% to 95% appearing once. Germline V gene sequence: CDR1 SGHTS, CDR2 YDEGEE. This CDR3 contains 17 residues. J was trimmed by 6 bases and V by 4 bases; bases with no gene match: 15. Remarks on this clone: What it binds is unknown.

Study results and limitations: GvH clones were identified in recipient marrow, with some first appearing in ileum or blood. Early post-transplant declines in HvG were associated with peak levels of circulating GvH clones.

This specimen was unstimulated CD8+ T cells sorted from spleen or lymph node cells, taken before transplant. The TCR comes from a human donor who was the organ donor for an intestinal transplant. This chain uses TRBV5-8 with TRBJ2-2; 7 bases match TRBD2. The chain's CDR3 is CASSPGTIEILAGELFF. The DNA for the CDR3 is TGTGCCAGCAGCCCGGGGACTATCGAGATACTAGCCGGGGAGCTGTTTTTT.